Presented here are 13 T cell receptor beta chains from one specimen sequenced in a study of blood T cell repertoires in COVID-19. TCRdb keeps only in-frame clones here, not all; method: immunoSEQ multiplex PCR. The sample lists 400,000 to 550,000 clones; roughly 89% were seen once. Material for sequencing was peripheral blood. The receptors derive from a woman aged 25 to 39 with acute or convalescent COVID-19.

The chain carries TRBV4-2 and TRBJ1-4; perhaps TRBD1 as D (5 bases). The CDR3 spans 13 residues. Deletions cut 4 bases from V and 10 bases from J, with 13 bases between. Per germline, CDR1 LGHNA and CDR2 YNFKEQ. CDR3 amino acids: CASSRDGGGKLFF. CDR3 in DNA: TGTGCCAGCAGCCGGGACGGGGGAGGAAAACTGTTTTTT.

The V gene is TRBV28, the J gene TRBJ1-1; possible D gene TRBD1, 5 bases. Germline CDR1 reads MDHEN; CDR2 reads SYDVKM. CDR3 size: 14 residues. V was cut by 7 bases and J by 2 bases, with 14 bases left in between. In DNA form, the CDR3 reads TGTGCCAGCATCCCGTGGGGGGAAAACACTGAAGCTTTCTTT. Protein sequence: CASIPWGENTEAFF.

This clone was seen just once. The J gene is TRBJ2-1, the V gene TRBV12-5, with 7 bases matching TRBD2. Germline trimming cut 7 bases from V and 9 bases from J; bases unmatched to any gene: 9. The CDR3 covers 13 residues. From germline, CDR1 is LGHNT and CDR2 FRNRAP. In DNA form, the CDR3 reads TGTGCTAGTGCCCCATCAGGGAGGGCTGAGCAGTTCTTC. Translation gives CASAPSGRAEQFF. Full variable domain (rest looked up from reference TRBV12-5 and TRBJ2-1): DARVTQTPRHKVTEMGQEVTMRCQPILGHNTVFWYRQTMMQGLELLAYFRNRAPLDDSGMPKDRFSAEMPDATLATLKIQPSEPRDSAVYFCASAPSGRAEQFFGPGTRLTVL.

In its sample, this clone was seen once. The chain is built from TRBV6-5 and TRBJ1-3; D is unclear. The V gene's germline CDR1 is MNHEY and CDR2 SVGAGI. The CDR3 sequence is 14 residues long. Trimming left V 6 bases short and J 2 bases short, with 11 bases between. The CDR3: CASSRLRTGNTIYF. The CDR3 DNA follows: TGTGCCAGCAGCAGGCTGAGAACTGGAAACACCATATATTTT.

This clone has only a few counts. The chain employs TRBV2 and TRBJ1-1; the D is unclear. The CDR3 covers 15 residues. Trimming removed 5 bases from V and 4 bases from J, with 17 bases in between. The germline V gene has CDR1 SNHLY and CDR2 FYNNEI. The CDR3 sequence is CASSSLKGGITEAFF. The CDR3 DNA sequence: TGTGCCAGCAGTTCCCTAAAGGGAGGGATCACTGAAGCTTTCTTT.

The rearrangement uses TRBV13 and TRBJ1-2; 8 positions agree with TRBD1. Looked up from germline, CDR1 is PRHDT and CDR2 is FYEKMQ (reference sequence). The CDR3 consists of 16 residues. V dropped 5 bases and J dropped 0; count of bases not matched to a gene: 8. In DNA form, the CDR3 reads TGTGCCAGCAGCAGGGACAGGCTATCAGCTAACTATGGCTACACCTTC. This translates into CASSRDRLSANYGYTF.

The chain's CDR3 is CASSIAVWNTEAFF. The DNA of the CDR3 is TGTGCCAGTAGTATCGCAGTATGGAACACTGAAGCTTTCTTT. This chain uses TRBV19 with TRBJ1-1; D gene uncertain. The V end was cut by 3 bases, the J end by 1 base, with 9 bases between. This CDR3 has 14 residues. Germline V lookup: CDR1 LNHDA, CDR2 SQIVND (reference sequence).

CDR3 nucleotide sequence: TGTGCCAGCAGGGTTAGACAGGGCTACACCGGGGAGCTGTTTTTT. Protein: CASRVRQGYTGELFF. The V gene is TRBV2, the J gene TRBJ2-2; TRBD1 agrees at 7 bases. This CDR3 comprises 15 residues. Trimming cost V 6 bases and J 3 bases; bases outside gene matches: 7. Germline V CDR1 and CDR2: SNHLY, FYNNEI.

CDR3 in amino acids: CASTPQGALRETQYF. In nucleotides, the CDR3 is TGCGCCAGCACCCCCCAGGGGGCTTTACGGGAGACCCAGTACTTC. The chain combines TRBV5-1 with TRBJ2-5, with 8 bases that match TRBD1. J was trimmed by 5 bases and V by 6 bases; bases with no gene match: 12. The CDR3 consists of 15 residues. Germline V gives CDR1 SGHRS, CDR2 YFSETQ. Based on the CDR3 plus reference TRBV5-1 and TRBJ2-5, the full variable domain is KAGVTQTPRYLIKTRGQQVTLSCSPISGHRSVSWYQQTPGQGLQFLFEYFSETQRNKGNFPGRFSGRQFSNSRSEMNVSTLELGDSALYLCASTPQGALRETQYFGPGTRLLVL.

The gene calls are TRBV9 and TRBJ2-7, with a weak D call TRBD2 (6 bases). Trimming stripped 0 bases from V and 6 bases from J, with 10 bases between. The germline gives CDR1 SGDLS, CDR2 YYNGEE. The CDR3 runs 13 residues. CDR3 DNA: TGTGCCAGCAGCGTAGGCGCGGGGTCCGAGCAGTACTTC. Translating gives CASSVGAGSEQYF.

CDR3 sequence (DNA): TGTGCCAGCAGCCCATCTAGCGGTTACAGCACAGATACGCAGTATTTT. Translating it yields CASSPSSGYSTDTQYF. The chain links TRBV7-9 to TRBJ2-3; 7 bases map to TRBD2. The V segment lost 5 bases and the J segment 0 bases; nucleotides outside the gene matches: 8. The CDR3 has 16 residues. Germline assignment: CDR1 SEHNR and CDR2 FQNEAQ (reference sequence).

DNA of the CDR3: TGTGCCAGCAGCCAACCCGGACAGGCACAAGAGACCCAGTACTTC. This translates into CASSQPGQAQETQYF. The V call is TRBV7-9, the J call TRBJ2-5, with TRBD1 identical over 7 bases. From germline, CDR1 is SEHNR and CDR2 FQNEAQ (reference sequence). This CDR3 comprises 15 residues. J gave up 2 bases and V 5 bases, and 8 bases lay outside the gene matches.

The rearrangement uses TRBV21-1 and TRBJ2-4; the listed D gene, TRBD2, was not tested against the DNA. TRBV21-1 is shown as a pseudogene. There are 22 residues in the CDR3. The CDR3 region is CAKEEGGELPLSGGAEGNIQYF. CDR3 coding DNA: TGTGCCAAAGAAGAAGGGGGGGAGCTCCCCCTTAGCGGGGGGGCCGAAGGAAACATTCAGTACTTC.